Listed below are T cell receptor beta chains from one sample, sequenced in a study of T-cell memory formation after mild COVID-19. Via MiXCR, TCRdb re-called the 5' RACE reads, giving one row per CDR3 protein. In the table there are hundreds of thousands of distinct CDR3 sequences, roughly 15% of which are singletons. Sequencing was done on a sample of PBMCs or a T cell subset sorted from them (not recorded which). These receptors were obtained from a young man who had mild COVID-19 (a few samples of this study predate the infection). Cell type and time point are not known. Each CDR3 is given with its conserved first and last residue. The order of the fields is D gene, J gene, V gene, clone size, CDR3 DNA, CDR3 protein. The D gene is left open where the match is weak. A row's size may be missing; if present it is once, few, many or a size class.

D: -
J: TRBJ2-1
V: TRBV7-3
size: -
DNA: TGTGCCAGCAGCTCCGATCCCGGACTCTATGAGCAGTTCTTC
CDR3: CASSSDPGLYEQFF

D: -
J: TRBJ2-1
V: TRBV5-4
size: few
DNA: TGTGCCAGCAGCCTTGGTAGCGTCTCCTACAATGAGCAGTTCTTC
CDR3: CASSLGSVSYNEQFF

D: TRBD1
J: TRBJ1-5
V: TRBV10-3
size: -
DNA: TGTGCCATCAGAAAAACAGGGGATCAGCCCCAGCATTTT
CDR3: CAIRKTGDQPQHF

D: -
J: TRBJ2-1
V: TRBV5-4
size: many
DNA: TGTGCCAGCAGCTTGTTTGAGGAGCAGTTCTTC
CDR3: CASSLFEEQFF

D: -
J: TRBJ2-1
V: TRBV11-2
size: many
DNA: TGTGCCAGCAGCCCATTCGGAATCCGGGGCAATGAGCAGTTCTTC
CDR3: CASSPFGIRGNEQFF

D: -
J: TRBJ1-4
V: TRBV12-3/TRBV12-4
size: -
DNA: TGTGCCAGCAGCCCGGGACGGGCGTGGGGAAAACTGTTTTTT
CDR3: CASSPGRAWGKLFF

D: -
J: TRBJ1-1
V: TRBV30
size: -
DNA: TGTGCCTGGAGTGTACTAATGGGAACTGAAGCTTTCTTT
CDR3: CAWSVLMGTEAFF

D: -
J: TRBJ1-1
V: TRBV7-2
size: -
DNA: TGTGCCAGCAGCTTAGCGGGGATTGCGGGAGGCACTGAAGCTTTCTTT
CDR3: CASSLAGIAGGTEAFF

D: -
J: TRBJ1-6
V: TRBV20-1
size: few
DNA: TGCAGTGCTAGAGGGTCCGTAGGGGCCGGCTATAATTCACCCCTCCACTTT
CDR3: CSARGSVGAGYNSPLHF

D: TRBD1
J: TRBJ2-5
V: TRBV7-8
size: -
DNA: TGTGCCAGCAGCCTGCACGGGACAGCCGCCGAGACCCAGTACTTC
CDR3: CASSLHGTAAETQYF

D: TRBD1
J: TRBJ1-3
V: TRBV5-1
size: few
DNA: TGCGCCAGCAGAAGAGGGGGACAGGGAGGTGGAAACACCATATATTTT
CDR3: CASRRGGQGGGNTIYF